This T cell receptor beta chain stems from a study of blood T cell repertoires in COVID-19. Background on the study: The United States, Italy and Spain were the sources of the acute and convalescent COVID-19 samples. Sources were T cells, B-cell-depleted T cells, or PBMCs; the material itself was cDNA or gDNA.

Sequencing used immunoSEQ multiplex PCR; TCRdb keeps in-frame clones, though not all of them. The table records approximately 310,000 clones, around 87% of them present only once. The germline gives CDR1 KGHSH, CDR2 LQKENI. CDR3 size: 18 residues. Trimming cost V 2 bases and J 2 bases, with 21 bases left between them. The V call is TRBV18, the J call TRBJ2-5, with D tentatively TRBD2 (6 bases). The TCR originated in a man in his forties or fifties with active or convalescent COVID-19. The sample consisted of peripheral blood. This CDR3 is CASSPASGRVGPQETQYF. The CDR3 DNA reads as TGTGCCAGCTCACCAGCCTCCGGGAGAGTGGGGCCACAAGAGACCCAGTACTTC.